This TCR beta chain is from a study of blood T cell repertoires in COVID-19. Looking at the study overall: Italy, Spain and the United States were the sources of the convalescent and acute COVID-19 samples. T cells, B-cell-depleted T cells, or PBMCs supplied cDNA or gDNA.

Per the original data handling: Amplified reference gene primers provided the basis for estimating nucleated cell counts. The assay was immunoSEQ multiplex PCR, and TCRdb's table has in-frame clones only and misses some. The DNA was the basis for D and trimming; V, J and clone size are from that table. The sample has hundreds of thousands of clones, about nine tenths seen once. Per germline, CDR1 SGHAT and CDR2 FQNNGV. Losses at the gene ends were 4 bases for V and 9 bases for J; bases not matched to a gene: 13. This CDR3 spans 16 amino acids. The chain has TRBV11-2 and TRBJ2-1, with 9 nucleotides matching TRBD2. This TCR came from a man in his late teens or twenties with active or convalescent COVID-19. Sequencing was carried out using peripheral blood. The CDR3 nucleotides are TGTGCCAGCAGCTCAAATGTTGGCGGGGGGGCCTTTGAGCAGTTCTTC. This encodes CASSSNVGGGAFEQFF.